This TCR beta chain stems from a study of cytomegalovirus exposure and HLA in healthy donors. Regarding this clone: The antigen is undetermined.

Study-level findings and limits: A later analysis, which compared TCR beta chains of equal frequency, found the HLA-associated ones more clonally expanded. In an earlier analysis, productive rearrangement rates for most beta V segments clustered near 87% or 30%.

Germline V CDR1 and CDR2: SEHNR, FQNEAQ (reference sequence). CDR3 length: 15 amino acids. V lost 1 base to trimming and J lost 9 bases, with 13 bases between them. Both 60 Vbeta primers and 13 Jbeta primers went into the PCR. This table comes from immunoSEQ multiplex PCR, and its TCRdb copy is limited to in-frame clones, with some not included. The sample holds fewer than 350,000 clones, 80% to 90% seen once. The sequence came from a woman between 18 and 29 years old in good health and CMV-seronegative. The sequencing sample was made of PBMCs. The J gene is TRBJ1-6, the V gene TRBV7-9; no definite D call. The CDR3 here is CASSLGVPRSSPLHF. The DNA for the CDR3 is TGTGCCAGCAGCTTAGGTGTACCTCGGTCTTCACCCCTCCACTTT.